This T cell receptor (beta chain) was recorded in a study of T cell clones after liver transplantation. Turning to the study itself: TCRbeta sequencing after a pre-transplant mixed lymphocyte reaction identified graft-donor-reactive clones, later tracked in post-transplant blood. Pre-transplant mixed lymphocyte reactions yielded third-party-reactive TCRbeta sequences as comparators for graft-donor-reactive sequences. Apart from a few HCV-positive recipients, transplants were for non-autoimmune, non-viral reasons. Study findings and constraints: In 5 of 8 subjects, circulating graft-donor-reactive CD4 TCRbeta sequences fell significantly after transplant.

Trimming removed 5 bases from V and 2 bases from J, with 13 bases in between. The CDR3 covers 14 residues. The germline gives CDR1 MNHEY, CDR2 SVGAGI. As regards this clone: The antigen remains undetermined.

Generated by immunoSEQ multiplex PCR, the TCRdb table keeps only in-frame clones and is missing some. The table has 55,000 to 75,000 clones, approximately 70% seen once. The sequences come from CD4+ T cells from blood, collected at the approximately 15-month timepoint. This TCR derives from a human patient who received a liver transplant. A subset of T cells may come from the graft donor. The chain links TRBV6-5 to TRBJ2-7; D remains unclear. CDR3 bases: TGTGCCAGCAGTAGGGCAGCCGGCGCCTACGAGCAGTACGTC. Its protein is CASSRAAGAYEQYV.